A selection of T cell receptor beta chains follows, all from one sample in a study of monozygotic twins with inflammatory bowel disease. TCRdb re-called the 5' RACE reads; one entry per CDR3 protein, DNA not given. This specimen shows 350,000 to 500,000 distinct CDR3 sequences; the ten leading clones hold 2.4%. The specimen was blood. The receptors stem from a human donor with ulcerative colitis or Crohn's disease, or a healthy co-twin of an affected twin (not recorded which). Both conserved end residues are part of each CDR3.

j_gene: TRBJ2-7; v_gene: TRBV6-1; CDR3aa: CASSPRTGIFTYEQYF
j_gene: TRBJ1-2; v_gene: TRBV6-1; CDR3aa: CASRSGTNLDYGYTF
j_gene: TRBJ1-1; v_gene: TRBV14; CDR3aa: CASSPDSITEAFF
j_gene: TRBJ2-5; v_gene: TRBV28; CDR3aa: CASSLIPGQETQYF
j_gene: TRBJ2-5; v_gene: TRBV10-3; CDR3aa: CAISVGGQETQYF
j_gene: TRBJ2-1; v_gene: TRBV20-1; CDR3aa: CSATELAPSSYNEQFF
j_gene: TRBJ2-1; v_gene: TRBV7-3; CDR3aa: CASSPGGSGGYEQFF
j_gene: TRBJ2-3; v_gene: TRBV12-3/TRBV12-4; CDR3aa: CASSSQGIGTDTQYF
j_gene: TRBJ1-1; v_gene: TRBV6-1; CDR3aa: CASSPGRRGTEAFF
j_gene: TRBJ2-7; v_gene: TRBV7-2; CDR3aa: CASSRFRGGYEQYF
j_gene: TRBJ2-3; v_gene: TRBV12-5; CDR3aa: CASGLGLAGGTDTQYF
j_gene: TRBJ1-4; v_gene: TRBV7-9; CDR3aa: CASSPAPGGGLREKLFF
j_gene: TRBJ1-2; v_gene: TRBV6-1; CDR3aa: CATTPHGQRYYGYTF
j_gene: TRBJ2-7; v_gene: TRBV4-1; CDR3aa: CASSQERTAYPYEQYF
j_gene: TRBJ2-5; v_gene: TRBV7-2; CDR3aa: CASSLLELETQYF
j_gene: TRBJ1-4; v_gene: TRBV30; CDR3aa: CAWSVLGNEKLFF